This entry is about one T cell receptor beta chain. It lacks a known antigen. There are no base qualities to consult, and no much larger clone falls within one base. This sample was included in a study of siplizumab effects on memory and regulatory T cells (dated by TCRdb to 2018 to 2020). At the level of the whole study: The effect of the anti-CD2 antibody siplizumab on alloreactive T-cell subsets was examined in allogeneic mixed lymphocyte reactions constructed from human PBMCs.

Libraries were made using the immunoSEQ multiplex PCR assay. Each sample had 85,000 to 100,000 TCR templates assayed by the deep sequencing platform. Genomic DNA extracted from sorted T cells was used for TCRbeta CDR3 sequencing. The study's own analysis went as follows. The R programming language was used for clonal analysis of TCRbeta CDR3 data. Alloreactive CD4+ and CD8+ clones were identified by comparing unstimulated samples to CFSE-low samples taken after the reaction. Alloreactive CD4+ clones were assigned to regulatory or non-regulatory origin by matching sequences to sorted unstimulated Treg and non-Treg repertoires. Entries here come from immuneACCESS through TCRdb and include only in-frame sequences with V and J called. Some clones fail to appear in such tables; in the studies checked, an unresolved V gene covers under half of the shortfall, and the cause of the remainder is unknown. V, J and clone size were drawn from that table, and D and trimming were deduced from the DNA. The sample table lists 110,000 or so clones, around 90% of them with a count of one. Approximately 0.75% of the sample belongs to the ten largest clones.

There are 16 amino acids in the CDR3, from cysteine to phenylalanine inclusive. Here the CDR3 DNA is all that survives: 48 bases in frame from base 1. Trimming costs V 3 bases and J 0 bases, and their ends lie 12 bases apart. Taken from the germline V gene, the CDR1 and CDR2 loops are LGHNA and YNFKEQ. The paper as a whole reports these results and caveats: Greater diversity appeared to be present in unstimulated naive T cells than in memory T cells, and a substantial contribution to the alloresponse seemed to be made by naive cells. Whether proliferating Tregs from siplizumab cultures actually had suppressive function was not functionally confirmed. In reactions with siplizumab, an average of about 69% of mappable alloreactive CD4+ clones were Treg-derived, compared with roughly 26% in control reactions. The cumulative frequency of alloreactive sequences that could be traced back to unstimulated CD4+ memory T cells was significantly reduced by siplizumab. Because sequences at frequencies below about 10^-5 were poorly captured, only a minor fraction of alloreactive clones could be mapped back to unstimulated subsets. A naive or memory phenotype could not be assigned to roughly 75-96% of proliferating CD4+ or CD8+ clones.

Sorted unstimulated T cells and proliferating T cells recovered from mixed lymphocyte reactions underwent TCRbeta CDR3 sequencing. Fresh whole blood from approximately ten HLA-typed healthy donors was used to isolate PBMCs. Unstimulated CD4+ regulatory T cells were FACS-sorted to map the origin of alloreactive clones. The receptor was derived from a human donor in good health. This chain is built from TRBV4-2 and TRBJ1-3; possibly the D gene is TRBD1, per 6 matching bases. The sequenced sample consisted of Tregs sorted from blood. CDR3 protein: CASSHESRGSGNTIYF. The sequenced DNA is TGTGCCAGCAGCCACGAATCCAGGGGCTCTGGAAACACCATATATTTT.